Following are 27 T cell receptor beta chains from one sample sequenced in a study of blood T cells in healthy people across ages. Through a sample-barcoded 5' primer and a J-beta primer mix, a second PCR was run for roughly 6 to 11 cycles. TCRdb ran MiXCR on the 5' RACE reads and lists one entry per CDR3 protein. This table has 1.8 million or so distinct CDR3 sequences, 39% appearing once. What was sequenced was blood. Every receptor here comes from a human donor in good health.

This clonotype occurred many times. V gene TRBV13 combines with J gene TRBJ2-7, with D possibly matching TRBD1 (5 bases). Looked up from germline, CDR1 is PRHDT and CDR2 is FYEKMQ (reference sequence). Trimming removed 6 bases from V and 9 bases from J, with 21 bases in between. This CDR3 has 14 amino acids. The CDR3 DNA reads as TGTGCCAGCAGTCAAAATTCTCAGGGAAGGGTGCAGTACTTC. Translating gives CASSQNSQGRVQYF.

This clonotype appeared a few times. The J gene is TRBJ2-1, the V gene TRBV20-1; D may be TRBD1 (5 bases). Between the trimmed V and J ends, which lost 5 bases and 2 bases, there was a span of 13 bases. This CDR3 comprises 14 residues. Germline values: CDR1 DFQATT, CDR2 SNEGSKA (reference sequence). CDR3 in DNA: TGCAGTGCTCCGGACATCCTGACCTACAATGAGCAGTTCTTC. It encodes CSAPDILTYNEQFF.

The gene calls are TRBV7-2 and TRBJ2-5, with 7 positions matching TRBD2. This CDR3 comprises 16 residues. The germline CDR1 and CDR2 sequences are SGHTA and FQGNSA. Trimming at V came to 5 bases and at J to 1 base, leaving 10 bases not matched to a gene. CDR3 DNA sequence: TGTGCCAGCAGCGCCTGGGGGGGGACCTCCCAAGAGACCCAGTACTTC. Translating gives CASSAWGGTSQETQYF.

The rearrangement uses TRBV6-2 or TRBV6-3 and TRBJ2-7, with 8 bases aligning to TRBD1. The V gene's germline CDR1 is MNHEY and CDR2 SVGEGT. The length of the CDR3 is 15 residues. V shed 1 base, J shed 3 bases, and the junction held 5 bases outside the gene matches. For the CDR3, the DNA is TGTGCCAGCAGTTACTTCGACAGGGGCCTCTACGAGCAGTACTTC. Its translation: CASSYFDRGLYEQYF.

The V and J genes are TRBV4-1 and TRBJ1-5; TRBD1 matches at 7 bases. J lost 4 bases, V lost 4 bases, and 7 bases had no gene match. The CDR3 length is 15 residues. In germline, CDR1 is MGHRA, CDR2 YSYEKL. The CDR3 DNA sequence: TGCGCCAGCAGCCCCGGGACAGAGGATAATCAGCCCCAGCATTTT. It encodes CASSPGTEDNQPQHF.

There are a few counts of this clonotype. The CDR3: CAISEPGSNYEQYF. The CDR3 nucleotides read TGTGCCATCAGTGAGCCGGGGTCTAACTACGAGCAGTACTTC. The chain uses TRBV10-3 and TRBJ2-7; D perhaps matches TRBD2 (5 bases). In germline, CDR1 is ENHRY, CDR2 SYGVKD. The length of the CDR3 is 14 residues. Trimming stripped 2 bases from V and 3 bases from J, with 11 bases between.

The chain has TRBV20-1 and TRBJ2-1; 9 bases align to TRBD2. With the DNA end fitting TRBJ2-7 better, the J assignment may be wrong. The CDR3 is 15 amino acids. The V gene's germline CDR1 is DFQATT and CDR2 SNEGSKA (reference sequence). As DNA, the CDR3 is TGCAGTGCTAGATGGGGGACTAGCACTTCCAATGAGCAGTACTTC. Translating it yields CSARWGTSTSNEQYF.

The chain joins TRBV30 to TRBJ2-7; 8 bases agree with TRBD1. This CDR3 is 13 amino acids long. Germline V gene data show CDR1 as GTSNPN and CDR2 as SVGIG (reference sequence). V shed 5 bases and J 1 base; nucleotides not matched to a gene: 4. The CDR3 DNA sequence: TGTGCCTGGGACAGGGGTGGGTCCTACGAGCAGTACTTC. Encoded protein: CAWDRGGSYEQYF.

This clonotype was counted only a few times. The V call is TRBV20-1, the J call TRBJ2-5; 12 bases fit TRBD2. CDR1 and CDR2 from the germline V gene are DFQATT and SNEGSKA (reference sequence). This CDR3 is 18 amino acids long. V was pared by 0 bases and J by 0 bases, with 8 bases of the junction left unmatched. CDR3 sequence (DNA): TGCAGTGCTAGAGATCCGCGACTAGCGGGGGACTACCAAGAGACCCAGTACTTC. Translated, it gives CSARDPRLAGDYQETQYF.

On this clonotype: Possible read error: a much larger clone is one base away. DNA for the CDR3: TGTGCCAGCAGTGTATTGGGCAGGGGTCATGGCTACACCTTC. Translation gives CASSVLGRGHGYTF. This chain connects TRBV27 to TRBJ1-2; D is perhaps TRBD1 (6 bases). This CDR3 region has 14 residues. Trimming stripped 5 bases from V and 6 bases from J, with 16 bases between. Germline V gives CDR1 MNHEY, CDR2 SMNVEV (reference sequence).

This clonotype was detected only once. The V gene is TRBV20-1, the J gene TRBJ2-1; unclear D gene. The CDR3 is 12 amino acids. Germline V lookup: CDR1 DFQATT, CDR2 SNEGSKA (reference sequence). V was pared by 4 bases and J by 8 bases, with 12 bases between. CDR3 nucleotide sequence: TGCAGTGCTAACTACGGAAGGGATGAGCAGTTCTTC. Protein sequence: CSANYGRDEQFF.

V and J are TRBV12-3 or TRBV12-4 and TRBJ1-1; D call uncertain. V lost 9 bases, J lost 8 bases, and 19 bases lay in between. This CDR3 comprises 13 residues. This chain's CDR3 is CASRTGRYKEAFF. In DNA, the CDR3 is TGTGCCAGTAGGACCGGGAGATACAAAGAAGCTTTCTTT.

The chain couples TRBV4-3 to TRBJ2-2; maybe TRBD2 (6 bases). The CDR3 length is 16 residues. Trimming took 0 bases from V and 6 from J, leaving 14 bases between them. Germline assignment: CDR1 LGHNA and CDR2 YSLEER. CDR3 in DNA: TGCGCCAGCAGCCAAGATGTGGGCGGGATAGCCGGGGAGCTGTTTTTT. This gives the protein CASSQDVGGIAGELFF.

The chain links TRBV20-1 to TRBJ1-1; the D gene is possibly TRBD1 (5 bases). CDR1 and CDR2 from the germline V gene are DFQATT and SNEGSKA (reference sequence). The length of the CDR3 is 14 residues. CDR3 nucleotides: TGCAGCTCACAAGGGATCCAGGGAGTGCGACAAGCTTTCTTT. Its protein product is CSSQGIQGVRQAFF.

For this clonotype: A much larger clone lies one base from this, so it may be a read error. The chain links TRBV5-1 to TRBJ2-3; 9 bases align to TRBD1. CDR1 SGHRS and CDR2 YFSETQ come from the germline V gene. The CDR3 length is 14 residues. CDR3: CAGSLDRGGDTQYF. In DNA, the CDR3 is TGCGCCGGCAGCTTGGACAGGGGCGGGGATACGCAGTATTTT.

The J gene is TRBJ1-4, the V gene TRBV5-1; D is possibly TRBD1 (5 bases). This CDR3 comprises 17 residues. The germline CDR1 and CDR2 sequences are SGHRS and YFSETQ. Trimming stripped 4 bases from V and 0 bases from J, with 16 bases between. The CDR3 DNA sequence: TGCGCCAGCAGCGTCGGGGCAGGGTGGCCAACTAATGAAAAACTGTTTTTT. This codes for CASSVGAGWPTNEKLFF.

The CDR3 here is CASSSYRGRVTIQETQYF. For the CDR3, the DNA is TGTGCCAGCAGCTCATACAGGGGGAGGGTAACGATCCAAGAGACCCAGTACTTC. The chain is built from TRBV7-2 and TRBJ2-5; D perhaps matches TRBD1 (8 bases). The CDR3 has 18 residues. Trimming removed 4 bases from V and 1 base from J, with 22 bases in between. The germline V gene has CDR1 SGHTA and CDR2 FQGNSA.

This clonotype was seen once. The J gene is TRBJ2-7, the V gene TRBV20-1, with 8 bases identical to TRBD1. Germline lookup yields CDR1 DFQATT and CDR2 SNEGSKA (reference sequence). J was trimmed by 2 bases and V by 3 bases; bases with no gene match: 6. This CDR3 region has 14 residues. CDR3 loop: CSASPPDRAYEQYF. DNA of the CDR3: TGCAGTGCTAGTCCGCCGGACAGGGCCTACGAGCAGTACTTC.

This chain joins TRBV20-1 and TRBJ1-3; D unresolved. V was clipped by 7 bases and J by 2 bases, with 12 bases between them. From germline, CDR1 is DFQATT and CDR2 SNEGSKA (reference sequence). The CDR3 has 13 amino acids. CDR3 region: CSVQSLAGNTIYF. CDR3 DNA sequence: TGCAGTGTTCAATCCCTGGCTGGAAACACCATATATTTT.

The chain recombines TRBV20-1 with TRBJ2-1; D remains ambiguous. The germline V gene has CDR1 DFQATT and CDR2 SNEGSKA (reference sequence). Trimming pared 8 bases from V and 2 bases from J, leaving 13 bases between. This CDR3 contains 13 residues. The CDR3 DNA reads as TGCAGTTCCGATGAGGTGGCCTACAATGAGCAGTTCTTC. Translating gives CSSDEVAYNEQFF.

V is TRBV3-1 and J is TRBJ2-3; TRBD2 is a possible D gene (6 bases). Trimming left V 1 base short and J 4 bases short, with 12 bases between. This CDR3 has 15 residues. Germline V lookup: CDR1 LGHDT, CDR2 YNNKEL (reference sequence). CDR3 loop: CASSQVGLTPDTQYF. The CDR3 DNA reads TGTGCCAGCAGCCAAGTGGGACTCACTCCAGATACGCAGTATTTT.

The chain recombines TRBV4-3 with TRBJ2-7, with D possibly matching TRBD2 (7 bases). V lost 0 bases and J 2 bases, leaving 20 bases between the germline ends. The germline CDR1 and CDR2 sequences are LGHNA and YSLEER. The CDR3 contains 18 residues. The DNA for the CDR3 is TGCGCCAGCAGCCAAGATAGGGTCGGCGGGGGCTACGCCTACGAGCAGTACTTC. Translated, it gives CASSQDRVGGGYAYEQYF.

The rearrangement links TRBV25-1 to TRBJ2-5, with D unresolved. CDR3 length equals 14 residues. The ends were cut back, 4 bases at V and 1 base at J, with 10 bases in the middle. CDR1 and CDR2 (germline): MGHDK, SYGVNS. In nucleotides, the CDR3 is TGTGCCAGCAGTGCCACGGCTTTCCAAGAGACCCAGTACTTC. Amino acid sequence: CASSATAFQETQYF.

In this sample, this clonotype turned up a few times. This chain links TRBV6-5 with TRBJ1-2, with no clear D. The CDR3 totals 18 residues. The V end was cut by 0 bases, the J end by 5 bases, with 22 bases between. CDR1 is MNHEY, CDR2 SVGAGI, per germline. The CDR3 here is CASSYSEDWPILFYGYTF. Written as DNA, the CDR3 is TGTGCCAGCAGTTACTCTGAGGACTGGCCAATACTTTTTTATGGCTACACCTTC.

This clonotype occurred a few times. The chain combines TRBV5-1 with TRBJ1-1; 9 bases align to TRBD1. Germline CDR1 is SGHRS and CDR2 is YFSETQ. The CDR3 totals 14 residues. V lost 3 bases to trimming and J lost 3 bases; unmatched junction nucleotides: 3. The CDR3 loop reads CASSSTGGYTEAFF. The CDR3, as DNA: TGCGCCAGCAGCTCGACAGGGGGATACACTGAAGCTTTCTTT.

V usage is TRBV10-3 and J usage is TRBJ1-1; 8 bases align to TRBD1. Trimming at V came to 6 bases and at J to 2 bases, leaving 23 bases not matched to a gene. The CDR3 loop spans 20 amino acids. Per germline, CDR1 ENHRY and CDR2 SYGVKD. The CDR3 reads CAIRGEVGTGPTPSNTEAFF. CDR3 DNA: TGTGCCATCAGGGGGGAAGTTGGGACAGGACCCACTCCGTCCAACACTGAAGCTTTCTTT.

This clonotype was seen repeatedly, ten times or more. The V gene is TRBV7-9, the J gene TRBJ2-1, with D possibly matching TRBD1 (5 bases). The ends were cut back, 5 bases at V and 3 bases at J, with 20 bases in the middle. The germline V gene encodes CDR1 SEHNR and CDR2 FQNEAQ (reference sequence). The CDR3 extends over 17 amino acids. The CDR3 loop reads CASSQGTRVRDYNEQFF. The CDR3 DNA follows: TGTGCCAGCAGCCAAGGTACCCGAGTCAGGGACTACAATGAGCAGTTCTTC.